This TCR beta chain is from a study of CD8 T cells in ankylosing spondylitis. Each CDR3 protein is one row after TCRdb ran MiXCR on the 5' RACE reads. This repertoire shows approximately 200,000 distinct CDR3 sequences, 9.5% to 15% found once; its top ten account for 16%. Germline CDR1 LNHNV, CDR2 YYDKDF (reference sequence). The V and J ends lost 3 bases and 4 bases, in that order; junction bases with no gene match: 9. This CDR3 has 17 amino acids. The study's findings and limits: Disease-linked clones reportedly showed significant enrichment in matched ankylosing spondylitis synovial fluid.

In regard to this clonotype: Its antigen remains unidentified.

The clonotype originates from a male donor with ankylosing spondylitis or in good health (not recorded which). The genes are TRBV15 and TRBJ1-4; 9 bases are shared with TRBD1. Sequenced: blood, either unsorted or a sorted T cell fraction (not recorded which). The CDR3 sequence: CATSSEGTGWNNEKLFF. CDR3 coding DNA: TGTGCCACCAGCAGCGAGGGGACAGGGTGGAATAATGAAAAACTGTTTTTT.